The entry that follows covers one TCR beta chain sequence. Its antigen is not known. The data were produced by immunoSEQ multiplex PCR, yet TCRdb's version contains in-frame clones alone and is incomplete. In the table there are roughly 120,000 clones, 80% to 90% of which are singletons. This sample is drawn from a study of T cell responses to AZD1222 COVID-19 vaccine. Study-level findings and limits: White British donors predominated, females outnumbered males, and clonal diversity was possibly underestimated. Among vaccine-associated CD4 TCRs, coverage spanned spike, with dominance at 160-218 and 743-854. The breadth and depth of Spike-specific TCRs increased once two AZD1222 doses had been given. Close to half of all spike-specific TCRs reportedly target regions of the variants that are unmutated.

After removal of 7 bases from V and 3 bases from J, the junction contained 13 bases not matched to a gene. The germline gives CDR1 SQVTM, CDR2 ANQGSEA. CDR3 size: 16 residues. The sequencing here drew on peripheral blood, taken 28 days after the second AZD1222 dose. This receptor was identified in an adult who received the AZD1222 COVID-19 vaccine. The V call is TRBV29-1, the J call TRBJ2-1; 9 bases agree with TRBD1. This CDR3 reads CSATSGGQGLYNEQFF. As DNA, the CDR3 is TGCAGCGCCACTTCTGGGGGACAGGGACTCTACAATGAGCAGTTCTTC.